This T cell receptor beta chain came from a study of neurological immune-mediated disorders. The unsorted libraries had their origin in 2 million PBMCs stored at -80 C. Study-level points and caveats: The expanded clones of different subjects shared no CDR3 amino acid sequences (suggesting private repertoires in all groups).

This clonotype was picked up many times. Its antigen remains unknown. Via MiXCR, TCRdb re-called the 5' RACE reads, giving one row per CDR3 protein. The top ten hold roughly 1.5% of the sample, which has about 55,000 distinct CDR3 sequences, around 4% seen once. CDR1 and CDR2 from the germline V gene are DFQATT and SNEGSKA (reference sequence). The CDR3 totals 15 residues. J lost 4 bases, V lost 0 bases, and 8 bases had no gene match. Sequencing was done on a sample of PBMCs. This sequence was found in a man aged 25-40 years with multiple sclerosis. The chain has TRBV20-1 and TRBJ1-2, with 7 bases aligning to TRBD1. The CDR3 DNA reads TGCAGTGCTAGAGACGAAGGGGGCGCGGTCTATGGCTACACCTTC. Translation gives CSARDEGGAVYGYTF.